This T cell receptor (beta chain) was identified in a study of human T cells and chemical hapten exposure. At the level of the study: Patch tests applied 0.01% DPC to the upper back, read at 6 days.

CDR1 is SGHTA, CDR2 FQGNSA, per germline. Trimming took 1 base from V and 8 from J, leaving 14 bases between them. The CDR3 sequence is 14 residues long. This clonotype was recorded many times. The antigen is undetermined. Library preparation tagged each individual cDNA molecule with a unique molecular identifier. A single record per CDR3 protein comes from TCRdb applying MiXCR to the RACE reads. The sample contains 350,000 to 400,000 distinct CDR3 sequences, 5.1% of which appear only once. Study conclusions and caveats: Controls formed significantly fewer large CDR3 similarity clusters than expanded TCRs did.

Time point of the sample: pre-sensitization, week 0. Documented treatment: therapeutic diphenylcyclopropenone sensitization with weekly scalp DPC. Unfractionated whole blood yielded total RNA. The sample in question was whole blood, obtained in connection with sensitization to the hapten diphenylcyclopropenone (DPC). This chain links TRBV7-2 with TRBJ2-5; D ambiguous. The receptor's source is a woman in her 50s with alopecia areata. Some clones in this sample may be carry-over from other donors' samples. In nucleotides, the CDR3 is TGTGCCAGCAGCTTAGAACAGAACCGTCGCACCCAGTACTTC. It yields the protein CASSLEQNRRTQYF.